These T cell receptor beta chains were read from a single sample in a study of T cells in Graves' hyperthyroidism and ophthalmopathy. MiXCR, applied by TCRdb to the multiplex PCR reads, yields one record per CDR3 protein. The repertoire holds around 280,000 distinct CDR3 sequences, with roughly 13% as singletons. The sample was blood. These TCRs come from a woman between 40 and 50 years old with Graves' hyperthyroidism. CDR3s include the opening cysteine and the closing phenylalanine or tryptophan. Each record gives: V gene, D gene, clone size, J gene, CDR3 length, CDR3 DNA, CDR3 protein. D genes are given only for firm matches. Not all rows give a size; the values are once, few, many and, for expanded clones, a class.

v_gene: TRBV12-3/TRBV12-4; d_gene: -; abundance: many; j_gene: TRBJ1-2; len: 15; CDR3nt: TGTGCCAGCAGTTTAAAGGCAGGGCAGGACTATGGCTACACCTTC; CDR3aa: CASSLKAGQDYGYTF
v_gene: TRBV10-3; d_gene: -; abundance: few; j_gene: TRBJ1-2; len: 14; CDR3nt: TGTGCCATCACCGATTCAGGGTTTAACTATGGCTACACCTTC; CDR3aa: CAITDSGFNYGYTF
v_gene: TRBV28; d_gene: -; abundance: -; j_gene: TRBJ2-3; len: 15; CDR3nt: TGTGCCAGCAGCCCCAGGGCCGGGCGCACAGATACGCAGTATTTT; CDR3aa: CASSPRAGRTDTQYF
v_gene: TRBV19; d_gene: -; abundance: few; j_gene: TRBJ1-1; len: 12; CDR3nt: TGTGCCAGCTACAGAGCCGGCGCTGAAGCTTTCTTT; CDR3aa: CASYRAGAEAFF
v_gene: TRBV27; d_gene: -; abundance: many; j_gene: TRBJ1-2; len: 13; CDR3nt: TGTGCCAGCAGTTTATCGATAGGTGATGGCTACACCTTC; CDR3aa: CASSLSIGDGYTF
v_gene: TRBV5-1; d_gene: -; abundance: many; j_gene: TRBJ2-2; len: 14; CDR3nt: TGCGCCAGCAGCTTGGAACAGAACACCGGGGAGCTGTTTTTT; CDR3aa: CASSLEQNTGELFF
v_gene: TRBV11-2; d_gene: -; abundance: -; j_gene: TRBJ2-7; len: 12; CDR3nt: TGTGCCAGCAACTTAGGCGGGTACGAGCAGTACTTC; CDR3aa: CASNLGGYEQYF
v_gene: TRBV6-2/TRBV6-3; d_gene: -; abundance: many; j_gene: TRBJ2-7; len: 13; CDR3nt: TGTGCCAGCAGTTACTCGAATCGAGTCGAGCAGTACTTC; CDR3aa: CASSYSNRVEQYF
v_gene: TRBV7-9; d_gene: -; abundance: -; j_gene: TRBJ1-3; len: 13; CDR3nt: TGTGCCAGCAGCTTAAACCCTGGAAACACCATATATTTT; CDR3aa: CASSLNPGNTIYF
v_gene: TRBV3-1; d_gene: -; abundance: many; j_gene: TRBJ1-1; len: 14; CDR3nt: TGTGCCAGCAGCCAAGGGAGGGCGTGGACTGAAGCTTTCTTT; CDR3aa: CASSQGRAWTEAFF
v_gene: TRBV15; d_gene: -; abundance: few; j_gene: TRBJ1-2; len: 13; CDR3nt: TGTGCCACCAGCAGACCTACAGACTATGGCTACACCTTC; CDR3aa: CATSRPTDYGYTF
v_gene: TRBV10-3; d_gene: TRBD1; abundance: few; j_gene: TRBJ2-1; len: 15; CDR3nt: TGTGCCATCAGTGACGTAGACAGGGTAAGCGATGAGCAGTTCTTC; CDR3aa: CAISDVDRVSDEQFF
v_gene: TRBV28; d_gene: -; abundance: many; j_gene: TRBJ2-5; len: 16; CDR3nt: TGTGCCAGCAGTTTAAGGGCCTTCAGGGGCCCGGAGACCCAGTACTTC; CDR3aa: CASSLRAFRGPETQYF
v_gene: TRBV29-1; d_gene: -; abundance: many; j_gene: TRBJ2-3; len: 14; CDR3nt: TGCAGCGTTCTTAGCGAATCTAGCACAGATACGCAGTATTTT; CDR3aa: CSVLSESSTDTQYF
v_gene: TRBV10-3; d_gene: -; abundance: many; j_gene: TRBJ2-5; len: 14; CDR3nt: TGTGCCATCAGTGACCAGCGGAGGGGGGAGACCCAGTACTTC; CDR3aa: CAISDQRRGETQYF
v_gene: TRBV19; d_gene: TRBD2; abundance: -; j_gene: TRBJ2-5; len: 17; CDR3nt: TGTGCCAGTAGTATCGGGGTTAGCGGGAGTCCCCAAGAGACCCAGTACTTC; CDR3aa: CASSIGVSGSPQETQYF
v_gene: TRBV12-3/TRBV12-4; d_gene: TRBD1; abundance: many; j_gene: TRBJ1-1; len: 13; CDR3nt: TGTGCCAGCAGTTCCTCAACAGGGGTGGGGGCTTTCTTT; CDR3aa: CASSSSTGVGAFF
v_gene: TRBV9; d_gene: -; abundance: few; j_gene: TRBJ1-2; len: 14; CDR3nt: TGTGCCAGCAGCCCAACGACAACTAACTATGGCTACACCTTC; CDR3aa: CASSPTTTNYGYTF
v_gene: TRBV19; d_gene: -; abundance: -; j_gene: TRBJ1-3; len: 13; CDR3nt: TGTGCCAGTAGTTCCCCTACTGGAAACACCATATATTTT; CDR3aa: CASSSPTGNTIYF
v_gene: TRBV28; d_gene: -; abundance: many; j_gene: TRBJ2-1; len: 15; CDR3nt: TGTGCCAGCAGTTCCCCCTTCTCTGGCTACAATGAGCAGTTCTTC; CDR3aa: CASSSPFSGYNEQFF
v_gene: TRBV4-2; d_gene: -; abundance: -; j_gene: TRBJ1-2; len: 17; CDR3nt: TGTGCCAGCAGCCAAGATGGCGTGACGGGCCCCTCCTATGGCTACACCTTC; CDR3aa: CASSQDGVTGPSYGYTF
v_gene: TRBV12-3/TRBV12-4; d_gene: TRBD1; abundance: many; j_gene: TRBJ1-6; len: 13; CDR3nt: TGTGCCAGCACCGGACAGGCGCGTTCACCCCTCCACTTT; CDR3aa: CASTGQARSPLHF
v_gene: TRBV9; d_gene: -; abundance: -; j_gene: TRBJ2-1; len: 14; CDR3nt: TGTGCCAGCAGCGTAGATCGGGCTTTCAATGAGCAGTTCTTC; CDR3aa: CASSVDRAFNEQFF
v_gene: TRBV12-5; d_gene: TRBD1; abundance: many; j_gene: TRBJ1-4; len: 18; CDR3nt: TGTGCTAGTGGTGAGGACAGGGTCGAGCTTGCAACTAATGAAAAACTGTTTTTT; CDR3aa: CASGEDRVELATNEKLFF
v_gene: TRBV11-2; d_gene: TRBD2; abundance: many; j_gene: TRBJ2-1; len: 15; CDR3nt: TGTGCCAGCAGCGCCTCGACTAGCGGGTATGATGAGCAGTTCTTC; CDR3aa: CASSASTSGYDEQFF
v_gene: TRBV29-1; d_gene: -; abundance: -; j_gene: TRBJ1-2; len: 11; CDR3nt: TGCAGCGTTTTAGAAGACGGTCGCTACACCTTC; CDR3aa: CSVLEDGRYTF
v_gene: TRBV7-9; d_gene: -; abundance: -; j_gene: TRBJ1-2; len: 14; CDR3nt: TGTGCCAGCAGCTTAGCTGAGGGACGTCCGGGTGGCACCTTC; CDR3aa: CASSLAEGRPGGTF
v_gene: TRBV20-1; d_gene: TRBD2; abundance: few; j_gene: TRBJ2-7; len: 16; CDR3nt: TGCAGTGCTTTTTGGACTAGCGGGAGAAGGATCTACGAGCAGTACTTC; CDR3aa: CSAFWTSGRRIYEQYF
v_gene: TRBV19; d_gene: -; abundance: few; j_gene: TRBJ2-7; len: 13; CDR3nt: TGTGCCGGTACCTCGGGGGCTAGTAACGAGCAGTACTTC; CDR3aa: CAGTSGASNEQYF
v_gene: TRBV12-3/TRBV12-4; d_gene: TRBD1; abundance: few; j_gene: TRBJ2-6; len: 14; CDR3nt: TGTGCCAGCAGGCCAAGACAGGGGCCCAGCGTCCTGACTTTC; CDR3aa: CASRPRQGPSVLTF
v_gene: TRBV2; d_gene: -; abundance: many; j_gene: TRBJ1-1; len: 11; CDR3nt: TGTGCCAGCAGTGAGCGGGACATAGCTTTCTTT; CDR3aa: CASSERDIAFF
v_gene: TRBV6-6; d_gene: -; abundance: many; j_gene: TRBJ2-7; len: 14; CDR3nt: TGTGCCAGCAGTTACCTGGGGAGGTCCTACGAGCAGTACTTC; CDR3aa: CASSYLGRSYEQYF
v_gene: TRBV19; d_gene: TRBD2; abundance: -; j_gene: TRBJ2-1; len: 20; CDR3nt: TGTGCCAGTAGTGAACCCACCCGGACTAGCGGGAGGAATGGGTACAATGAGCAGTTCTTC; CDR3aa: CASSEPTRTSGRNGYNEQFF
v_gene: TRBV9; d_gene: TRBD1; abundance: -; j_gene: TRBJ2-1; len: 15; CDR3nt: TGTGCCAGCAGCTCCGGGACTCAGGGGGCCAATGAGCAGTTCTTC; CDR3aa: CASSSGTQGANEQFF
v_gene: TRBV7-2; d_gene: -; abundance: many; j_gene: TRBJ2-3; len: 15; CDR3nt: TGTGCCAGCAGCTTCCGGGACCCCCTCACAGATACGCAGTATTTT; CDR3aa: CASSFRDPLTDTQYF
v_gene: TRBV29-1; d_gene: -; abundance: many; j_gene: TRBJ1-1; len: 11; CDR3nt: TGCAGCGGGGTAAGGAAAACTGAAGCTTTCTTT; CDR3aa: CSGVRKTEAFF
v_gene: TRBV18; d_gene: TRBD1; abundance: many; j_gene: TRBJ1-5; len: 15; CDR3nt: TGTGCCAGCTCCCGCGGGACAGATAGCAATCAGCCCCAGCATTTT; CDR3aa: CASSRGTDSNQPQHF
v_gene: TRBV7-7; d_gene: -; abundance: few; j_gene: TRBJ1-5; len: 13; CDR3nt: TGTGCTAGCAGCACTGACCCTAATCAGCCCCAGCATTTT; CDR3aa: CASSTDPNQPQHF
v_gene: TRBV6-5; d_gene: TRBD1; abundance: -; j_gene: TRBJ1-6; len: 17; CDR3nt: TGTGCCAGCAGTTCAAGACAGGGTGCCTCCTATAATTCACCCCTCCACTTT; CDR3aa: CASSSRQGASYNSPLHF
v_gene: TRBV25-1; d_gene: -; abundance: once; j_gene: TRBJ2-2; len: 15; CDR3nt: TGTGCCAGCAGTGAATACGGCGCTGGGGGCGGGGAGCTGTTTTTT; CDR3aa: CASSEYGAGGGELFF
v_gene: TRBV19; d_gene: -; abundance: -; j_gene: TRBJ1-2; len: 13; CDR3nt: TGTGCCAGTAGTGAACAGGTGCAAGATGGCTACACCTTC; CDR3aa: CASSEQVQDGYTF
v_gene: TRBV6-1; d_gene: TRBD1; abundance: many; j_gene: TRBJ2-1; len: 15; CDR3nt: TGTGCCAGCAGTGTAGGGACAGGGAGGGACAATGAGCAGTTCTTC; CDR3aa: CASSVGTGRDNEQFF
v_gene: TRBV12-3/TRBV12-4; d_gene: -; abundance: many; j_gene: TRBJ1-3; len: 14; CDR3nt: TGTGCCAGCCGTCAGGGACAAGGGAGGAACACCATATATTTT; CDR3aa: CASRQGQGRNTIYF
v_gene: TRBV9; d_gene: -; abundance: few; j_gene: TRBJ1-3; len: 14; CDR3nt: TGTGCCAGCAGCGCGGGCCAGAATAGAAACACCATATATTTT; CDR3aa: CASSAGQNRNTIYF
v_gene: TRBV2; d_gene: -; abundance: many; j_gene: TRBJ2-1; len: 14; CDR3nt: TGTGCCAGCAGGAGGGTTAGGAGTCTGAATGAGCAGTTCTTC; CDR3aa: CASRRVRSLNEQFF
v_gene: TRBV7-9; d_gene: TRBD2; abundance: few; j_gene: TRBJ2-7; len: 15; CDR3nt: TGTGCCAGCAGCCCGCGGGAGGGCCAAACCTACGAGCAGTACTTC; CDR3aa: CASSPREGQTYEQYF
v_gene: TRBV6-1; d_gene: -; abundance: many; j_gene: TRBJ2-3; len: 14; CDR3nt: TGTGCCAGCTCTGAAGGGCTTGCCACAGATACGCAGTATTTT; CDR3aa: CASSEGLATDTQYF
v_gene: TRBV5-1; d_gene: TRBD1; abundance: many; j_gene: TRBJ2-1; len: 13; CDR3nt: TGCGCCAGCAGCTTGGTCGGGACAGGGGAAAAGTTCTTC; CDR3aa: CASSLVGTGEKFF
v_gene: TRBV20-1; d_gene: -; abundance: many; j_gene: TRBJ1-1; len: 14; CDR3nt: TGCAGTGCTAGGGGGCTTTCTCGGAACACTGAAGCTTTCTTT; CDR3aa: CSARGLSRNTEAFF
v_gene: TRBV4-2; d_gene: -; abundance: -; j_gene: TRBJ2-3; len: 13; CDR3nt: TGTGCCAGCAGCCAAGAAGGAGGAGACACGCAGTATTTT; CDR3aa: CASSQEGGDTQYF
v_gene: TRBV19; d_gene: -; abundance: few; j_gene: TRBJ1-1; len: 12; CDR3nt: TGTGCCAGTTCGGACAGTCTCACTGAAGCTTTCTTT; CDR3aa: CASSDSLTEAFF
v_gene: TRBV7-9; d_gene: TRBD2; abundance: -; j_gene: TRBJ2-3; len: 15; CDR3nt: TGTGCCAGCAGTTATACTAGCGATGCAACAGATACGCAGTATTTT; CDR3aa: CASSYTSDATDTQYF
v_gene: TRBV12-3/TRBV12-4; d_gene: -; abundance: many; j_gene: TRBJ1-4; len: 14; CDR3nt: TGTGCCAGCACCCGGGCCCTGGGAAATGAAAAACTGTTTTTT; CDR3aa: CASTRALGNEKLFF
v_gene: TRBV5-6; d_gene: -; abundance: -; j_gene: TRBJ1-5; len: 16; CDR3nt: TGTGCCAGCAGCCGATTTGGACGGAGTAGCGATCAGCCCCAGCATTTT; CDR3aa: CASSRFGRSSDQPQHF
v_gene: TRBV20-1; d_gene: -; abundance: -; j_gene: TRBJ1-6; len: 14; CDR3nt: TGCAGTGCTAGTCCCAGAGATAATAATTCACCCCTCCACTTT; CDR3aa: CSASPRDNNSPLHF
v_gene: TRBV19; d_gene: -; abundance: many; j_gene: TRBJ1-1; len: 13; CDR3nt: TGTGCCAGTAGTATCGGGATGAACACTGAAGCTTTCTTT; CDR3aa: CASSIGMNTEAFF